This T cell receptor (beta chain) was sequenced during a study of vaccination and CD4 T cells after COVID-19. The germline CDR1 and CDR2 sequences are SGHTA and FQGTGA. This CDR3 contains 16 residues. V trimming: 5 bases; J trimming: 1 base; junction bases outside the gene matches: 2. Remarks on this clonotype: The antigen is unknown.

Sequencing of DNA taken from cultured CD4+ T cells relied on the Oncomine TCR Beta short-read assay. One entry per CDR3 protein results from TCRdb running MiXCR on the PCR reads. The sample contains some 18,000 distinct CDR3 sequences, roughly 50% of which appear only once. The sample's treatment: approximately 11-day PBMC culture with coronavirus spike peptide pools or control peptides (ViraFEST assay). The V and J genes are TRBV7-3 and TRBJ2-3; the match to TRBD2 covers 14 bases. The sample in question was CD4+ T cells from blood, cultured in vitro, obtained after SARS-CoV-2 vaccination. This clonotype originated in a human donor who had recovered from COVID-19. The CDR3 nucleotides are TGTGCCAGCAGCCTGGGACTAGCGGGGGGCACAGATACGCAGTATTTT. It translates to CASSLGLAGGTDTQYF.